This T cell receptor (beta chain) was observed in a study of blood T cells in healthy people across ages. Only one count was recorded for this clonotype. The second PCR ran about 6 to 12 cycles with a sample-barcoded 5' primer and J-beta primers. One entry per CDR3 protein results from TCRdb running MiXCR on the 5' RACE reads. The sample lists around 580,000 distinct CDR3 sequences, more than 45% seen once, with around 25% in the top ten. This CDR3 has 15 residues. Trimming left V 6 bases short and J 9 bases short, with 21 bases between. The germline CDR1 and CDR2 sequences are SNHLY and FYNNEI. Per individual sample, total RNA of at least 5 micrograms was extracted.

The sequencing sample was made of blood. The receptor was isolated from an elderly man in good health. The rearrangement links TRBV2 to TRBJ2-1; D not resolved. The CDR3 DNA sequence: TGTGCCAGCAGCGGAGACGACCTCCTGACGAGTGAGCAGTTCTTC. Protein: CASSGDDLLTSEQFF.